Here is one T cell receptor beta chain with its context. Antigen specificity is unknown. As input for TCR beta libraries, around 2 micrograms of genomic DNA came from cryopreserved PBMCs. The CDR3 sequence is 16 residues long. The V gene's germline CDR1 is LNHDA and CDR2 SQIVND (reference sequence). Unmatched junction bases numbered 4, after V lost 4 bases and J lost 2 bases. This record belongs to a study of cytotoxic CD8 clonotypes in ibrutinib-treated CLL. Findings and caveats of the study: In comparison with age-matched healthy donors, baseline clonality was higher and tracked circulating CD8+ T-cell counts. With treatment, public clonotypes, which were uncommon, either contracted or remained stable.

The targeted sequencing depth was 1 in 200,000 to 1 in 1 million T cells. Assay: immunoSEQ multiplex PCR; the TCRdb copy retains only in-frame clones and omits some. Among roughly 180,000 clones listed, approximately 84% were seen once. The V call is TRBV19, the J call TRBJ1-5; 11 bases are shared with TRBD1. Here the sequenced sample was PBMCs, taken after 24 months of ibrutinib treatment. The clonotype originates from a human donor with chronic lymphocytic leukemia. The DNA of the CDR3 is TGTGCCAGTAGTACCACGGACAGGGGGCGCAATCAGCCCCAGCATTTT. It is translated as CASSTTDRGRNQPQHF.